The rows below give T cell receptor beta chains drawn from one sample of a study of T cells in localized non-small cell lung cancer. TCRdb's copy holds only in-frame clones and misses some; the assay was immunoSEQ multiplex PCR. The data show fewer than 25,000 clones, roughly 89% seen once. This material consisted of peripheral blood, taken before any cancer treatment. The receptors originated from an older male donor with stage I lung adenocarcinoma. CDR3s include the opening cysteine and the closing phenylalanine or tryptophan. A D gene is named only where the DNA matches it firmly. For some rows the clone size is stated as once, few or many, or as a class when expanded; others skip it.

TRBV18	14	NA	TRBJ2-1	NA	CASSPIDQGHEQFF	TGTGCCAGCTCACCGATCGACCAGGGACATGAGCAGTTCTTC
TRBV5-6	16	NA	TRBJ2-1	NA	CASSPGVSSSYNEQFF	TGTGCCAGCAGCCCTGGGGTCAGTAGCTCCTACAATGAGCAGTTCTTC
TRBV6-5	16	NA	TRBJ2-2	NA	CASSYSSSSHTGELFF	TGTGCCAGCAGTTACTCATCCAGTTCCCACACCGGGGAGCTGTTTTTT
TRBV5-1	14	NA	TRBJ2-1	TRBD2	CASRLAGTDNEQFF	TGCGCCAGCAGATTAGCGGGAACGGACAATGAGCAGTTCTTC
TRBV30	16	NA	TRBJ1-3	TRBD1	CAWRTMGTGAGNTIYF	TGTGCCTGGAGGACCATGGGGACAGGGGCTGGAAACACCATATATTTT
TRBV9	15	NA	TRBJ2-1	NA	CASSVGQGGYNEQFF	TGTGCCAGCAGCGTAGGACAGGGAGGCTACAATGAGCAGTTCTTC
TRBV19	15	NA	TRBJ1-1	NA	CASSISRGTGTEAFF	TGTGCCAGTAGTATAAGTAGAGGGACGGGGACTGAAGCTTTCTTT
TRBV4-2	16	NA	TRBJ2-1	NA	CASSQDPGASYNEQFF	TGTGCCAGCAGCCAAGACCCGGGGGCCTCCTACAATGAGCAGTTCTTC
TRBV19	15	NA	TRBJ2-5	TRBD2	CASSRGSGGKETQYF	TGTGCCAGTAGTCGGGGTAGCGGGGGAAAAGAGACCCAGTACTTC
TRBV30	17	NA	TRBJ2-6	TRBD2	CASTNSGRAPGANVLTF	TGTGCCTCTACGAATAGCGGGAGGGCTCCCGGGGCCAACGTCCTGACTTTC
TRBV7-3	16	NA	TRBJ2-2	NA	CASSPFGQGGTGELFF	TGTGCCAGCAGCCCGTTTGGGCAGGGAGGCACCGGGGAGCTGTTTTTT
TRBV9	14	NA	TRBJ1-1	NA	CASSEGHQNTEAFF	TGTGCCAGCAGCGAGGGACATCAGAACACTGAAGCTTTCTTT
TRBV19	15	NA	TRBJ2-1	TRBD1	CASSAGQGTHNEQFF	TGTGCCAGTAGTGCGGGACAGGGGACACACAATGAGCAGTTCTTC
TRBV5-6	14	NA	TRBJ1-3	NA	CASSLPGSGNTIYF	TGTGCCAGCAGCTTGCCTGGGTCTGGAAACACCATATATTTT
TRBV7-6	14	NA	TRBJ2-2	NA	CASSLGQLTGELFF	TGTGCCAGCAGCCTTGGACAGCTTACCGGGGAGCTGTTTTTT
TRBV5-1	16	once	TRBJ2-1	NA	CASSLEPEGPDNEQFF	TGCGCCAGCAGCTTGGAGCCCGAGGGACCCGACAATGAGCAGTTCTTC
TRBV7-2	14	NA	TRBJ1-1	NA	CASSLGLGGNEAFF	TGTGCCAGCAGCTTAGGTCTGGGGGGAAATGAAGCTTTCTTT
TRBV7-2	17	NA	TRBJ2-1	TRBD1	CASSLRLSGGVWDEQFF	TGTGCCAGCAGCTTACGGTTGTCAGGGGGCGTTTGGGATGAGCAGTTCTTC
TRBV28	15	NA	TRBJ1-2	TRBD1	CASSFQGAGYYGYTF	TGTGCCAGCAGTTTTCAGGGGGCGGGTTACTATGGCTACACCTTC
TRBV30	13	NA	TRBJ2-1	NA	CAWSDLSYNEQFF	TGTGCCTGGAGTGATCTTTCCTACAATGAGCAGTTCTTC
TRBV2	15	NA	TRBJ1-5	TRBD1	CASSERETGVQPQHF	TGTGCCAGCAGTGAACGAGAGACAGGGGTCCAGCCCCAGCATTTT
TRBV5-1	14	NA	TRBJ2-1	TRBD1	CASSWKGQGNEQFF	TGCGCCAGCAGCTGGAAGGGACAGGGTAATGAGCAGTTCTTC
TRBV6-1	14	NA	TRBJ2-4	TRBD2	CASRSGGAGNIQYF	TGTGCCAGCAGGTCGGGGGGGGCGGGGAACATTCAGTACTTC
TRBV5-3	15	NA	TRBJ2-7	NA	CARSLGTGHSYEQYF	TGTGCCAGAAGCTTGGGGACCGGCCATTCCTACGAGCAGTACTTC
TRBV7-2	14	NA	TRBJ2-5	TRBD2	CASSPTSGGETQYF	TGTGCCAGCAGCCCAACTAGCGGGGGCGAGACCCAGTACTTC
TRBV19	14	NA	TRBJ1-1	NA	CASSLRRENTEAFF	TGTGCCAGTAGCCTACGGCGAGAAAACACTGAAGCTTTCTTT
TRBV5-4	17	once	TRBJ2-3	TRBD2	CASSSGLAGPSTDTQYF	TGTGCCAGCAGCTCGGGACTAGCGGGTCCCAGCACAGATACGCAGTATTTT
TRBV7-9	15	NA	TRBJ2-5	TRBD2	CASSFWTREWETQYF	TGTGCCAGCAGCTTTTGGACTAGAGAATGGGAGACCCAGTACTTC
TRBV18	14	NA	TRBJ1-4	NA	CASSPPGEAEKLFF	TGTGCCAGCTCACCACCTGGGGAGGCTGAAAAACTGTTTTTT
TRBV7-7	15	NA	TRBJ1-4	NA	CASSLGSGIGEKLFF	TGTGCCAGCAGCTTAGGTTCTGGGATTGGTGAAAAACTGTTTTTT
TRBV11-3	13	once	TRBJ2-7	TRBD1	CASSRDRVTEQYF	TGTGCCAGCAGCCGGGACAGGGTTACCGAGCAGTACTTC
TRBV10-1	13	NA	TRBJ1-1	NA	CASTQGSNTEAFF	TGCGCCAGCACCCAGGGGTCGAACACTGAAGCTTTCTTT